These 9 T cell receptor beta chains were all obtained from the same sample, sequenced in a study of vaccination effects on CD4 cells after COVID-19. Ahead of sequencing, the ViraFEST assay grew antigen-specific CD4+ T cells using viral peptide pools. Following culture for approximately ten days, CD4+ T cells were isolated. Each vaccine recipient was nucleocapsid antibody negative and had no prior SARS-CoV-2 infection. Assay used: immunoSEQ multiplex PCR; TCRdb lists only in-frame clones, some missing. The repertoire holds about 71,000 clones, with roughly 80% as singletons. Antigens for these TCRs are unknown. The sample was CD4+ T cells from PBMCs cultured with SARS-CoV-2 spike peptides, taken before COVID-19 vaccination. The receptors here all came from a human donor who received a COVID-19 vaccine.

The CDR3 region is CASGGPYNEQFF. The CDR3 region has the DNA TGTGCTAGTGGTGGCCCCTACAATGAGCAGTTCTTC. The chain couples TRBV12-5 to TRBJ2-1; no clear D gene. The CDR3 totals 12 residues. Germline CDR1 is LGHNT and CDR2 is FRNRAP. V was cut by 5 bases and J by 2 bases, with 4 bases left in between.

This clone was seen a single time. This chain joins TRBV2 and TRBJ1-6, with D hard to call. The CDR3 consists of 17 residues. Trimming removed 4 bases at V and 4 bases at J, with 17 bases between. CDR1 and CDR2 (germline): SNHLY, FYNNEI. This CDR3 reads CASSVESRQLYNSPLHF. The CDR3 DNA reads as TGTGCCAGCAGTGTCGAGAGCAGGCAGCTGTATAATTCACCCCTCCACTTT.

This sequence joins TRBV9 and TRBJ1-1; D remains ambiguous. The CDR3 has 13 residues. Trimming pared 4 bases from V and 1 base from J, leaving 8 bases between. The germline V gene has CDR1 SGDLS and CDR2 YYNGEE. As DNA, the CDR3 is TGTGCCAGCAGCAGAGTCCAGAACACTGAAGCTTTCTTT. It codes for CASSRVQNTEAFF. Using reference TRBV9 and TRBJ1-1 for the parts outside the CDR3, the full variable domain is DSGVTQTPKHLITATGQRVTLRCSPRSGDLSVYWYQQSLDQGLQFLIQYYNGEERAKGNILERFSAQQFPDLHSELNLSSLELGDSALYFCASSRVQNTEAFFGQGTRLTVV.

The chain carries TRBV6-5 and TRBJ1-5, with a tentative D call TRBD1 (6 bases). V was trimmed by 5 bases and J by 0 bases, leaving 11 bases between them. This CDR3 spans 15 amino acids. Germline V lookup: CDR1 MNHEY, CDR2 SVGAGI. CDR3 sequence: CASSRGQLSNQPQHF. CDR3 DNA sequence: TGTGCCAGCAGTAGAGGACAGCTTAGCAATCAGCCCCAGCATTTT.

This chain joins TRBV5-1 and TRBJ2-5, with 8 bases identical to TRBD1. V lost 5 bases, J lost 5 bases, and 11 bases stayed unmatched. The CDR3 runs to 15 residues. The V gene's germline CDR1 is SGHRS and CDR2 YFSETQ. CDR3 DNA: TGCGCCAGCAGTCGGACAGGGTCGGGGGAGGAGACCCAGTACTTC. Protein: CASSRTGSGEETQYF.

The gene calls are TRBV5-1 and TRBJ1-6, with D hard to call. Between the trimmed V and J ends, which lost 2 bases and 5 bases, there was a span of 11 bases. The CDR3 has 15 residues. CDR1 and CDR2 (germline): SGHRS, YFSETQ. CDR3 residues: CASSFRSSDNSPLHF. CDR3 nucleotides: TGCGCCAGCAGCTTCAGATCTTCGGATAATTCACCCCTCCACTTT. The full variable domain, completed using reference TRBV5-1 and TRBJ1-6, is KAGVTQTPRYLIKTRGQQVTLSCSPISGHRSVSWYQQTPGQGLQFLFEYFSETQRNKGNFPGRFSGRQFSNSRSEMNVSTLELGDSALYLCASSFRSSDNSPLHFGNGTRLTVT.

This sequence joins TRBV6-5 and TRBJ1-5; no clear D. CDR1 is MNHEY, CDR2 SVGAGI, per germline. V lost 0 bases to trimming and J lost 1 base, with 7 bases between them. This CDR3 comprises 15 residues. CDR3 amino acids: CASSYSKRSNQPQHF. The CDR3 bases are TGTGCCAGCAGTTACTCAAAAAGAAGCAATCAGCCCCAGCATTTT.

The chain carries TRBV12-5 and TRBJ2-3; 8 positions agree with TRBD2. Germline values: CDR1 LGHNT, CDR2 FRNRAP. With 7 bases clipped from V and 4 bases from J, the junction kept 7 bases outside the gene matches. This CDR3 comprises 14 residues. This CDR3 is CASATQAGADTQYF. The CDR3, as DNA: TGTGCTAGTGCCACCCAAGCGGGGGCAGATACGCAGTATTTT.

The gene calls are TRBV19 and TRBJ1-1, with TRBD1 matching over 8 bases. The CDR3 is 11 amino acids. CDR1 LNHDA and CDR2 SQIVND come from the germline V gene (reference sequence). V was clipped by 8 bases and J by 11 bases; unmatched bases: 7. The CDR3 spells CASQGAWGAFF. The CDR3 DNA is TGTGCCAGTCAGGGGGCTTGGGGTGCTTTCTTT.